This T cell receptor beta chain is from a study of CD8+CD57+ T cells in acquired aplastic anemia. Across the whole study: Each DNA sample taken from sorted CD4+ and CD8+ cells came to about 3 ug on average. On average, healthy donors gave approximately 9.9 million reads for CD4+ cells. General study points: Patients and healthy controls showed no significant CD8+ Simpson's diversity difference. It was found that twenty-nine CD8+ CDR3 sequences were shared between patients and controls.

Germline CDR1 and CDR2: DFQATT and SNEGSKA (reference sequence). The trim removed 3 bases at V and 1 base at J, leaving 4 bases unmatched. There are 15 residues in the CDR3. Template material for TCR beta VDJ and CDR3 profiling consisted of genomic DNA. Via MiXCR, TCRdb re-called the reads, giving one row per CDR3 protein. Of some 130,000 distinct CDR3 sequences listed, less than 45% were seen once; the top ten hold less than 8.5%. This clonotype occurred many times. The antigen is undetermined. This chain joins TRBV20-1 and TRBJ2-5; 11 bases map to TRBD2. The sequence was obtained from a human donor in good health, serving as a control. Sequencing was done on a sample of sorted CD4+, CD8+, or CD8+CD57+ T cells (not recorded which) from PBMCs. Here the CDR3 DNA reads TGCAGTGCTAGTTTACTAGCGGGAGCCCAAGAGACCCAGTACTTC. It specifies CSASLLAGAQETQYF.